The present T cell receptor beta chain was sequenced within a study of cytomegalovirus exposure and HLA in healthy donors. About the study: Earlier findings included nearly 120 million unique TCR beta sequences obtained from some 180 million T cells. The study's findings and limits: A later analysis associated some 16,000 TCR beta sequences with HLA alleles at a 0.05 false discovery rate.

Primers included in the PCR were 60 Vbeta and 13 Jbeta primers. The data were produced by immunoSEQ multiplex PCR, yet TCRdb's version contains in-frame clones alone and is incomplete. The sample contains 100,000 or so clones, around 81% of which appear only once. Each donor was healthy, and each was a bone marrow donor. These donors counted as nominally healthy when sampled, but unrecorded immune exposures were likely. There are 18 residues in the CDR3. The germline gives CDR1 SGHRS, CDR2 YFSETQ. Unmatched junction bases numbered 11, after V lost 0 bases and J lost 5 bases. Comments on this clone: Its antigen is currently unknown.

This chain connects TRBV5-1 to TRBJ2-3, with TRBD2 matching over 11 bases. This TCR came from a man between 18 and 29 years old in good health and CMV-seronegative. The sequencing input was PBMCs. CDR3 in DNA: TGCGCCAGCAGCTTGGGATCCCTAGCGGGGGGCCAGGGAGATACGCAGTATTTT. Its translation is CASSLGSLAGGQGDTQYF.